A single TCR beta chain is shown here with its context. This entry is derived from a study of TIL therapy for anti-PD-1-resistant metastatic lung cancer. At the level of the study: Progressing patients received lymphodepletion, expanded TIL infusion and IL-2. Tumors carried a median 1.5 non-synonymous mutations per megabase.

This CDR3 has 13 amino acids. CDR1 LNHDA and CDR2 SQIVND come from the germline V gene (reference sequence). Trimming removed 5 bases from V and 2 bases from J, with 10 bases in between. Time point specified: pre-treatment sample, taken before nivolumab and TIL therapy. Adults with stage 4 NSCLC were enrolled in a phase I trial. This was the immunoSEQ v3 assay. Each library reached 2 million or so read pairs, or roughly 5-6.5 million at deep level. This table comes from immunoSEQ multiplex PCR, and its TCRdb copy is limited to in-frame clones, with some not included. Among tens of thousands of clones, 70% to 80% were seen once, and the ten largest hold around 16%.

This TCR was sampled from a man between 70 and 80 years old with non-small cell lung cancer. This material consisted of blood, taken at baseline. The V gene is TRBV19, the J gene TRBJ2-7, with D possibly TRBD1 on 6 matching bases. The CDR3 DNA is TGTGCCAGTAGTCAGGGGATCACCTACGAGCAGTACTTC. Amino acid sequence: CASSQGITYEQYF.